This T cell receptor (beta chain) is from a study of OX40 agonist ivuxolimab in advanced cancers. Study-level information: With a range of roughly 20 to 79, age averaged approximately 55 years, and around 80% were male.

Sequencing was performed with immunoSEQ multiplex PCR; in TCRdb, only in-frame clones are kept and a portion is missing. The profile shows 50,000 to 65,000 clones, approximately 86% of them singletons. Notes on the study in general: Among the least clonally expanded were partial responders at 0.1-3.0 mg/kg. Undetermined was the antigen specificity of the expanded peripheral T cells. By week 6 at 0.1 to 3.0 mg/kg, blood CD4+ and CD8+ T cells had expanded clonally.

As concerns this clone: No antigen is known for it.

Sequenced here: CD4+ or CD8+ T cells sorted from blood, sampled in a trial of the OX40 agonist ivuxolimab. This clonotype was sampled from an adult with an advanced solid tumor such as melanoma, head and neck, liver or kidney cancer.

CDR3 nucleotides: TGTGCCAGCAGCTTAGCGCAGGAGTTCCAGTATTTT. It encodes CASSLAQEFQYF. The chain joins TRBV7-8 to TRBJ2-3; D unclear. V was pared by 0 bases and J by 12 bases, with 10 bases between. CDR1 and CDR2 (germline): SGHVS, FQNEAQ. This CDR3 contains 12 residues.